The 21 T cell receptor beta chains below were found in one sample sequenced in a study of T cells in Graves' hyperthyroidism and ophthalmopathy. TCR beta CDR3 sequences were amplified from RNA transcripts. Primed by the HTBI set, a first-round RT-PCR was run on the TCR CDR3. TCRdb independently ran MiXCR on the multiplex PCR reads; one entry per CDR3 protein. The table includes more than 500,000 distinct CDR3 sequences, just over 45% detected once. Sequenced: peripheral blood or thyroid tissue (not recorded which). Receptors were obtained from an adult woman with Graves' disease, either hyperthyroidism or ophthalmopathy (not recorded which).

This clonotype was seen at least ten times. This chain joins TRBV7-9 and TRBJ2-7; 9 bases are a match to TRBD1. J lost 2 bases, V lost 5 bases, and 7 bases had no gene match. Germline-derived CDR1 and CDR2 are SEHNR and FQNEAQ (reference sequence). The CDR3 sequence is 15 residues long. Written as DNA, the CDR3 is TGTGCCAGCAGCCCTCGACAGGGGGAGACCTACGAGCAGTACTTC. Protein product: CASSPRQGETYEQYF.

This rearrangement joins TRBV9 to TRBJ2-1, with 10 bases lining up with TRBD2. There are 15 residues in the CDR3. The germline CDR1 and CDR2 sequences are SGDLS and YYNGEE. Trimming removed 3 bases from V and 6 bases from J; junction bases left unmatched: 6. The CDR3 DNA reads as TGTGCCAGCAGCGCTAGCGGGAGAGGGGCCAATGAGCAGTTCTTC. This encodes CASSASGRGANEQFF.

The CDR3 bases are TGCAGCTTAAGTATAGGGCGTAGTTACGAGCAGTACTTC. As protein: CSLSIGRSYEQYF. The chain couples TRBV29-1 to TRBJ2-7, with no clear D. Germline assignment: CDR1 SQVTM and CDR2 ANQGSEA. The CDR3 runs to 13 residues. The V end was cut by 8 bases, the J end by 4 bases, with 18 bases between.

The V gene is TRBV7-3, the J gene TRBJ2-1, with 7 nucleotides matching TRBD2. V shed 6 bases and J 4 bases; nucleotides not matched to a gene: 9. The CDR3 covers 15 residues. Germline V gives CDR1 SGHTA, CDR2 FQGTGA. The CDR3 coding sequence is TGTGCCAGCAGTTGGGGCGGGAGCCGATACAATGAGCAGTTCTTC. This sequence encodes CASSWGGSRYNEQFF.

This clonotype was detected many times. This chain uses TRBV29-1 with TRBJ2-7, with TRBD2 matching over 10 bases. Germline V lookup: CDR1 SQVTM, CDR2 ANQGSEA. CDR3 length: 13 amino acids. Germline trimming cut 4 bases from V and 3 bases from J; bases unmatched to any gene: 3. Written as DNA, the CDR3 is TGCAGCGTTGTGGGACTAGCGAACTACGAGCAGTACTTC. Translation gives CSVVGLANYEQYF.

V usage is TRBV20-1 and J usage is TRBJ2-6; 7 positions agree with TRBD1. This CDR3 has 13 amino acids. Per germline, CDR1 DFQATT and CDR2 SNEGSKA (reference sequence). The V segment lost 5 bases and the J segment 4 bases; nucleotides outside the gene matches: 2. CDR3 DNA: TGCAGTGCTCCGGGACAGGGGGCCAACGTCCTGACTTTC. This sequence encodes CSAPGQGANVLTF.

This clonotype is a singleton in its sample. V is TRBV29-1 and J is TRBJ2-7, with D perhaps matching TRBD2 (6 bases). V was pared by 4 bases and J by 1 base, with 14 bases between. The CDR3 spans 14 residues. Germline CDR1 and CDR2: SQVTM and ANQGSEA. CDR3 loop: CSVVGGPGSYEQYF. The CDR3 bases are TGCAGCGTTGTGGGGGGACCGGGTTCCTACGAGCAGTACTTC.

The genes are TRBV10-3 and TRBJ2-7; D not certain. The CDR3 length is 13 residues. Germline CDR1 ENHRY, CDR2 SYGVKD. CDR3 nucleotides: TGTGCTAGATCGGGCAGGAGTATCGACGAGCAGTACTTC. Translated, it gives CARSGRSIDEQYF.

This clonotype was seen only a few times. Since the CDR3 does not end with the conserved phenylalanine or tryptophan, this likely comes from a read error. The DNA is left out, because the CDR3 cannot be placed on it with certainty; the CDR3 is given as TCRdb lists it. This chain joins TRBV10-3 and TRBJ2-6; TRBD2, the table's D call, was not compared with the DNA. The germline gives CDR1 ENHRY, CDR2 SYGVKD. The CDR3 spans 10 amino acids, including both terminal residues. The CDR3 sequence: CAIRTGTSDT.

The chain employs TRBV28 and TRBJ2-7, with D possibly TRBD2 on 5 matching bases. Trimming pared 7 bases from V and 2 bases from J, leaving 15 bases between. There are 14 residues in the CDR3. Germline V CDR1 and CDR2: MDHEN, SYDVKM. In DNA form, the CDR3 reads TGTGCCAGCAACATCGGGTGGGGAGCCTACGAGCAGTACTTC. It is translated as CASNIGWGAYEQYF. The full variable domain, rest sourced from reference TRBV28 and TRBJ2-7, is DVKVTQSSRYLVKRTGEKVFLECVQDMDHENMFWYRQDPGLGLRLIYFSYDVKMKEKGDIPEGYSVSREKKERFSLILESASTNQTSMYLCASNIGWGAYEQYFGPGTRLTVT.

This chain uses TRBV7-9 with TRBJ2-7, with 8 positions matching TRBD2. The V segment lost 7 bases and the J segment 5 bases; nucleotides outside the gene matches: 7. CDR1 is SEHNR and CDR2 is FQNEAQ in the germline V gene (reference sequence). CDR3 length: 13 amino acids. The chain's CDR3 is CASTPAGDHEQYF. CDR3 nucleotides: TGTGCCAGCACCCCAGCGGGAGATCACGAGCAGTACTTC.

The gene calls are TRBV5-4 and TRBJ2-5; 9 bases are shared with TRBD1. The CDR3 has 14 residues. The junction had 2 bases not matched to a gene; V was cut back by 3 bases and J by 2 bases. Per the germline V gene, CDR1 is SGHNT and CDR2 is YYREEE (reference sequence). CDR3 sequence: CASSWDRVQETQYF. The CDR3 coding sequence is TGTGCCAGCAGCTGGGACAGGGTACAAGAGACCCAGTACTTC.

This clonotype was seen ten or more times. The CDR3 nucleotides are TGTGCCAGCAGTCTTATAAGTCATCCAGGAAACACCATATATTTT. The encoded protein is CASSLISHPGNTIYF. J is TRBJ1-3 and V is TRBV7-9; D is uncertain. Trimming pared 6 bases from V and 4 bases from J, leaving 16 bases between. Germline V CDR1 and CDR2: SEHNR, FQNEAQ (reference sequence). This CDR3 is 15 amino acids long.

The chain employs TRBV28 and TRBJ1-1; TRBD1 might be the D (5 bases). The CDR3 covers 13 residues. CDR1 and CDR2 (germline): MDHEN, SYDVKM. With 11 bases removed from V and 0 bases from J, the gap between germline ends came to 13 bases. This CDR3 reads CAGDSGMNTEAFF. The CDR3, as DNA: TGTGCCGGGGACTCGGGTATGAACACTGAAGCTTTCTTT.

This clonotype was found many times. The CDR3: CASSQDQGTGELFF. The CDR3 DNA sequence: TGCGCCAGCAGCCAAGATCAAGGGACCGGGGAGCTGTTTTTT. The chain employs TRBV4-1 and TRBJ2-2; the D is unclear. The germline CDR1 and CDR2 sequences are MGHRA and YSYEKL. V shed 0 bases and J shed 5 bases, with 7 bases lying between them. The CDR3 has 14 residues.

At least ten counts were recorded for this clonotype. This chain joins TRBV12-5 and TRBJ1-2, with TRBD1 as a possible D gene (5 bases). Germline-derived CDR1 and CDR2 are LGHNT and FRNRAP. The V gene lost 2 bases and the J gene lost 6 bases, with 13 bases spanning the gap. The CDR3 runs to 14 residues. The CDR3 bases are TGTGCTAGTGGTTTGCAGGGCTCTTCTCATGGCTACACCTTC. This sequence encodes CASGLQGSSHGYTF.

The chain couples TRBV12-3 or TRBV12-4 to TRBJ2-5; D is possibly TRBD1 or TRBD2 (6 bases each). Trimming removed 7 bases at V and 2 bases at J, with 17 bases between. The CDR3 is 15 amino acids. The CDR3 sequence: CASTTGSGGQETQYF. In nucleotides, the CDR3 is TGTGCCAGCACCACAGGGAGTGGAGGGCAAGAGACCCAGTACTTC.

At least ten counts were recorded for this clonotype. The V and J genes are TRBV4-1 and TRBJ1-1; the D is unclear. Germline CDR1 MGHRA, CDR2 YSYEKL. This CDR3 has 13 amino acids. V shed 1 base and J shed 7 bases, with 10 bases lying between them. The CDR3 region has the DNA TGCGCCAGCAGCCAAGGTAACCGCGGTGAAGCTTTCTTT. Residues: CASSQGNRGEAFF.

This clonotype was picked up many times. CDR3 nucleotide sequence: TGTGCCAGTAGTAGGACAGGGGGGAACACTGAAGCTTTCTTT. It yields the protein CASSRTGGNTEAFF. The gene calls are TRBV12-3 or TRBV12-4 and TRBJ1-1; 10 nucleotides agree with TRBD1. This CDR3 has 14 residues. J was trimmed by 1 base and V by 9 bases; bases with no gene match: 5.

CDR3 sequence reads: CSVETGESTDTQYF. CDR3 sequence (DNA): TGCAGCGTAGAGACAGGGGAAAGCACAGATACGCAGTATTTT. The chain carries TRBV29-1 and TRBJ2-3, with 8 bases aligning to TRBD1. Germline loops: CDR1 SQVTM, CDR2 ANQGSEA. The CDR3 is 14 amino acids. With V trimmed by 6 bases and J by 0 bases, 5 bases remained unmatched.

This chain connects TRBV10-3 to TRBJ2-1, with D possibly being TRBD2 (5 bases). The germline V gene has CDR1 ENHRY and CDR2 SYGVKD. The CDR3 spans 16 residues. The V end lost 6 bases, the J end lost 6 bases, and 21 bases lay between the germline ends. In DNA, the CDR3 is TGTGCCATCAGAAAGTGGGTAGGGAGATCCCCCAATGAGCAGTTCTTC. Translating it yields CAIRKWVGRSPNEQFF.